The rows below give T cell receptor beta chains drawn from one sample of a study of blood T cell repertoires in COVID-19. Sequenced by immunoSEQ multiplex PCR; TCRdb stores in-frame clones only, minus some. The sample lists about 180,000 clones, around 85% occurring once. The sequenced sample consisted of peripheral blood. These receptors were obtained from a man older than 75 with COVID-19, enrolled during active disease. The CDR3 runs from the conserved cysteine through the conserved F or W. D genes are given only for firm matches. Size is stated for part of the rows, as once, few or many counts, or as a class when the clone is expanded.

d_gene	j_gene	v_gene	abundance	CDR3aa	CDR3nt
TRBD1	TRBJ2-2	TRBV18	-	CASSPDRDRVTGELFF	TGTGCCAGCTCACCGGACCGGGACAGGGTGACCGGGGAGCTGTTTTTT
TRBD1	TRBJ1-1	TRBV28	-	CASRGTVNTEAFF	TGTGCCAGCAGGGGGACAGTTAACACTGAAGCTTTCTTT
TRBD1	TRBJ1-1	TRBV5-8	-	CASSPGRGLAFF	TGTGCCAGCAGCCCCGGGAGGGGGCTAGCTTTCTTT
-	TRBJ1-2	TRBV3-1/TRBV3-2	-	CASSQAGAGYTF	TGTGCCAGCAGCCAAGCAGGGGCTGGCTACACCTTC
TRBD1	TRBJ1-1	TRBV5-1	-	CASSLAGGLGTEAFF	TGCGCCAGCAGCTTGGCAGGGGGCCTCGGCACTGAAGCTTTCTTT
-	TRBJ1-6	TRBV14	-	CASSQDGRSNSPLHF	TGTGCCAGCAGCCAAGATGGGAGGTCCAATTCACCCCTCCACTTT
TRBD1	TRBJ1-2	TRBV5-6	-	CASSQGDNYGYTF	TGTGCCAGCAGCCAGGGGGATAACTATGGCTACACCTTC
TRBD2	TRBJ2-7	TRBV2	-	CASRVGTSAVGQYF	TGTGCCAGCAGAGTTGGGACTAGCGCCGTGGGGCAGTACTTC
TRBD1	TRBJ2-1	TRBV11-2	once	CASSWTGTESRDEQFF	TGTGCCAGCAGCTGGACAGGAACCGAAAGTAGGGATGAGCAGTTCTTC
-	TRBJ1-2	TRBV10-3	-	CAIRRTEEYGYTF	TGTGCCATCAGAAGGACAGAGGAGTATGGCTACACCTTC
-	TRBJ1-1	TRBV27	-	CASSLGSEPAFF	TGTGCCAGCAGTTTAGGTAGTGAACCAGCTTTCTTT
TRBD1	TRBJ1-1	TRBV19	once	CASSIEMDRAKGTEAFF	TGTGCCAGTAGTATTGAGATGGACAGGGCTAAGGGCACTGAAGCTTTCTTT
TRBD2	TRBJ2-1	TRBV7-8	-	CASSPRLAGGISYNEQFF	TGTGCCAGCAGCCCCCGACTAGCGGGGGGGATCTCCTACAATGAGCAGTTCTTC
-	TRBJ2-3	TRBV5-1	-	CASSSQGSTDTQYF	TGCGCCAGCAGCTCTCAGGGAAGCACAGATACGCAGTATTTT
-	TRBJ1-5	TRBV28	-	CATLWGDQPQHF	TGTGCCACCCTGTGGGGGGATCAGCCCCAGCATTTT
-	TRBJ1-1	TRBV3-1/TRBV3-2	-	CASSQDDGGLWAFF	TGTGCCAGCAGCCAAGATGACGGGGGGCTTTGGGCTTTCTTT
-	TRBJ2-2	TRBV19	-	CASSRQYGELFF	TGTGCCAGTAGTAGACAGTACGGGGAGCTGTTTTTT
-	TRBJ1-1	TRBV29-1	-	CSVGQYDTEAFF	TGCAGCGTTGGCCAGTATGACACTGAAGCTTTCTTT
TRBD2	TRBJ2-1	TRBV7-8	-	CASSLPVGSGGANEQFF	TGTGCCAGCAGCTTACCCGTCGGTAGCGGGGGGGCCAATGAGCAGTTCTTC
TRBD1	TRBJ1-5	TRBV2	-	CASSRDRGNQPQHF	TGTGCCAGCAGTCGGGACAGGGGCAATCAGCCCCAGCATTTT
TRBD1	TRBJ1-1	TRBV9	once	CASSPRTGVNTEAFF	TGTGCCAGCAGCCCGCGGACAGGGGTGAACACTGAAGCTTTCTTT
-	TRBJ2-1	TRBV20-1	-	CSAHRTEEQFF	TGCAGTGCTCACCGGACAGAGGAGCAGTTCTTC
-	TRBJ2-7	TRBV5-5	-	CASSRDTRSYEQYF	TGTGCCAGCAGCCGGGACACCCGATCCTACGAGCAGTACTTC
TRBD2	TRBJ2-1	TRBV7-8	-	CASSQDPLAGGVF	TGTGCCAGCAGCCAAGACCCACTAGCGGGGGGGGTCTTC
-	TRBJ2-7	TRBV5-1	-	CASSLASGFEQYF	TGCGCCAGCAGCTTGGCCTCAGGTTTCGAGCAGTACTTC
-	TRBJ1-1	TRBV28	-	CASSILMRDTEAFF	TGTGCCAGCAGTATCTTGATGCGGGACACTGAAGCTTTCTTT
-	TRBJ1-6	TRBV2	few	CASSAEPGPYNSPLHF	TGTGCCAGCAGTGCGGAGCCGGGTCCGTATAATTCACCCCTCCACTTT
-	TRBJ1-5	TRBV10-3	-	CAISDRRGTNQPQHF	TGTGCCATCAGTGATCGGAGGGGAACGAATCAGCCCCAGCATTTT
TRBD1	TRBJ1-5	TRBV16	few	CASTSGTGTQPQHF	TGTGCCAGCACCTCCGGGACAGGGACCCAGCCCCAGCATTTT
-	TRBJ1-3	TRBV7-9	once	CASSLRGPSGNTIYF	TGTGCCAGCAGCTTACGAGGCCCCTCTGGAAACACCATATATTTT
-	TRBJ1-1	TRBV6-5	once	CASKGGGNTEAFF	TGTGCCAGCAAGGGCGGAGGGAACACTGAAGCTTTCTTT
-	TRBJ1-1	TRBV19	many	CASSIYWSMNTEAFF	TGTGCCAGTAGTATATATTGGAGTATGAACACTGAAGCTTTCTTT
-	TRBJ1-5	TRBV6-2/TRBV6-3	-	CASSLPGGGALEPQHF	TGTGCCAGCAGTCTCCCGGGGGGGGGCGCGCTGGAGCCCCAGCATTTT
TRBD1	TRBJ1-2	TRBV6-6	-	CASSWDRDYGYTF	TGTGCCAGCAGCTGGGACAGGGACTATGGCTACACCTTC
TRBD2	TRBJ2-1	TRBV27	-	CASSLGGGVGNEQFF	TGTGCCAGCAGTTTAGGCGGGGGGGTGGGGAATGAGCAGTTCTTC
TRBD2	TRBJ2-3	TRBV5-6	-	CASSFPPIAGFTDTQYF	TGTGCCAGCAGCTTTCCGCCGATAGCGGGGTTCACAGATACGCAGTATTTT
TRBD2	TRBJ2-3	TRBV19	-	CASSIRRGVLDTQYF	TGTGCCAGTAGTATAAGGCGGGGGGTCTTAGATACGCAGTATTTT
-	TRBJ1-1	TRBV3-1/TRBV3-2	-	CASSGVENTEAFF	TGTGCCAGCAGCGGAGTTGAGAACACTGAAGCTTTCTTT
TRBD1	TRBJ2-2	TRBV27	-	CASSFGQGAGTGELFF	TGTGCCAGCAGTTTTGGACAGGGGGCTGGCACCGGGGAGCTGTTTTTT
-	TRBJ2-1	TRBV6-6	once	CASSYQGDEQFF	TGTGCCAGCAGTTACCAGGGTGATGAGCAGTTCTTC
-	TRBJ2-7	TRBV3-1/TRBV3-2	-	CASSQALRVSEQYF	TGTGCCAGCAGCCAGGCCCTCAGGGTTAGCGAGCAGTACTTC
-	TRBJ2-1	TRBV2	-	CASRASSYNEQFF	TGTGCCAGCAGAGCAAGCTCCTACAATGAGCAGTTCTTC
TRBD2	TRBJ2-1	TRBV13	-	CASSPRRTSGGEQFF	TGTGCCAGCAGCCCCAGGAGGACTAGCGGGGGTGAGCAGTTCTTC
-	TRBJ1-5	TRBV19	once	CASSRAGVFNSGNQPQHF	TGTGCCAGTAGTAGGGCAGGGGTCTTTAATTCAGGCAATCAGCCCCAGCATTTT